One sample yielded the 27 T cell receptor beta chains listed below, sequenced in a study of T cells in Graves' hyperthyroidism and ophthalmopathy. Amplification of TCR beta CDR3 regions used RNA as the template. TCR CDR3 underwent first-round RT-PCR with the HTBI primer set. TCRdb re-called the multiplex PCR reads with MiXCR, one entry per CDR3 protein. The sample holds roughly 750,000 distinct CDR3 sequences, 16% seen once. Sequencing input: blood. Receptors were obtained from a young man with Graves' hyperthyroidism.

This clonotype has at least ten counts. The rearrangement uses TRBV28 and TRBJ1-5, with D maybe TRBD1 (5 bases). From germline, CDR1 is MDHEN and CDR2 SYDVKM. The CDR3 spans 15 residues. Trimming pared 6 bases from V and 0 bases from J, leaving 12 bases between. The CDR3 region has the DNA TGTGCCAGCAGACGACAGACAACTAGCAATCAGCCCCAGCATTTT. Translated: CASRRQTTSNQPQHF. Full variable domain (remainder filled in from reference TRBV28 and TRBJ1-5): DVKVTQSSRYLVKRTGEKVFLECVQDMDHENMFWYRQDPGLGLRLIYFSYDVKMKEKGDIPEGYSVSREKKERFSLILESASTNQTSMYLCASRRQTTSNQPQHFGDGTRLSIL.

The chain recombines TRBV28 with TRBJ2-2; D is possibly TRBD2 (6 bases). The ends were cut back, 4 bases at V and 0 bases at J, with 12 bases in the middle. The CDR3 is 16 amino acids. In germline, CDR1 is MDHEN, CDR2 SYDVKM. CDR3 amino acids: CASSSGVAANTGELFF. CDR3 DNA: TGTGCCAGCAGTTCCGGAGTAGCGGCGAACACCGGGGAGCTGTTTTTT.

The sample holds many counts of this clonotype. V gene TRBV5-1 combines with J gene TRBJ2-5; D not resolved. CDR3 length: 15 amino acids. From germline, CDR1 is SGHRS and CDR2 YFSETQ. With 1 base removed from V and 2 bases from J, the gap between germline ends came to 12 bases. CDR3 amino acids: CASSLNLGFQETQYF. The CDR3 DNA sequence: TGCGCCAGCAGCTTGAACCTCGGATTTCAAGAGACCCAGTACTTC.

This clonotype has more than one count but fewer than ten. The V and J genes are TRBV6-1 and TRBJ2-2; D is ambiguous. V was pared by 0 bases and J by 5 bases, with 7 bases between. CDR1 and CDR2 from the germline V gene are MNHNS and SASEGT. The CDR3 runs to 14 residues. In DNA form, the CDR3 reads TGTGCCAGCAGTGAAGCGTTAACGACCGGGGAGCTGTTTTTT. Encoded protein: CASSEALTTGELFF.

This clonotype has more than one count but fewer than ten. This chain links TRBV24-1 with TRBJ1-2; the D is unclear. This CDR3 has 12 amino acids. Trimming cost V 0 bases and J 12 bases, with 10 bases left between them. CDR1 is KGHDR and CDR2 is SFDVKD in the germline V gene. The CDR3 here is CATSDLNSEHTF. In DNA, the CDR3 is TGTGCCACCAGTGATTTGAACAGTGAGCACACCTTC.

This chain connects TRBV3-1 to TRBJ2-1; maybe TRBD2 (6 bases). Germline-derived CDR1 and CDR2 are LGHDT and YNNKEL (reference sequence). The CDR3 extends over 16 amino acids. V was shortened by 4 bases and J by 2 bases, with 15 bases between the two germline ends. The CDR3 DNA reads TGTGCCAGCAGCCGGGCTCCGCGGGGCACCTACAATGAGCAGTTCTTC. As protein: CASSRAPRGTYNEQFF.

In its sample, this clonotype was seen many times. The gene calls are TRBV3-1 and TRBJ2-7, with D perhaps TRBD1 (6 bases). The CDR3 sequence is 17 residues long. Germline V gives CDR1 LGHDT, CDR2 YNNKEL (reference sequence). V lost 0 bases and J 2 bases, leaving 17 bases between the germline ends. The CDR3 sequence: CASSQESTSGQTYEQYF. The CDR3 nucleotides are TGTGCCAGCAGCCAAGAAAGCACTTCAGGACAGACCTACGAGCAGTACTTC.

The gene calls are TRBV2 and TRBJ1-1; D is unclear. The CDR3 has 13 amino acids. The V and J ends lost 7 bases and 2 bases respectively, with 11 bases between them. Germline V gene data show CDR1 as SNHLY and CDR2 as FYNNEI. Here the CDR3 reads CASNMIPNTEAFF. In DNA form, the CDR3 reads TGTGCCAGCAATATGATCCCTAACACTGAAGCTTTCTTT.

This clonotype turned up a few times. This rearrangement joins TRBV25-1 to TRBJ2-5; 12 bases agree with TRBD1. V trimming: 0 bases; J trimming: 4 bases; junction bases outside the gene matches: 6. There are 17 residues in the CDR3. Germline CDR1 is MGHDK and CDR2 is SYGVNS. The CDR3 DNA follows: TGTGCCAGCAGTGAATATGGAGGGACAGGGGGCAGAGAGACCCAGTACTTC. As protein: CASSEYGGTGGRETQYF.

This clonotype was picked up many times. The chain links TRBV20-1 to TRBJ1-5; no definite D call. The CDR3 has 14 amino acids. Germline CDR1 is DFQATT and CDR2 is SNEGSKA (reference sequence). Trimming pared 3 bases from V and 4 bases from J, leaving 13 bases between. The CDR3 DNA is TGCAGTGCTAGGGACCCTTACGATAATCAGCCCCAGCATTTT. Amino acids: CSARDPYDNQPQHF.

As for this clonotype: A read error is possible here, since a much larger clone lies one base away. The chain employs TRBV30 and TRBJ1-1; 7 positions agree with TRBD1. The ends lost 4 bases at V and 0 bases at J; junction bases unmatched: 2. The CDR3 runs 13 residues. Germline loops: CDR1 GTSNPN, CDR2 SVGIG (reference sequence). The CDR3 reads CAWNRGLNTEAFF. The CDR3 DNA follows: TGTGCCTGGAACAGGGGCCTGAACACTGAAGCTTTCTTT.

This clonotype has just a few counts. The rearrangement links TRBV30 to TRBJ1-4, with TRBD1 as a possible D gene (6 bases). CDR1 GTSNPN and CDR2 SVGIG come from the germline V gene (reference sequence). Trimming removed 4 bases from V and 2 bases from J, with 8 bases in between. The CDR3 length is 13 residues. The CDR3 region is CAWKGGTNEKLFF. Written as DNA, the CDR3 is TGTGCCTGGAAAGGGGGTACTAATGAAAAACTGTTTTTT.

The rearrangement links TRBV28 to TRBJ1-4; the match to TRBD1 covers 8 bases. V shed 5 bases, J shed 8 bases, and the junction held 10 bases outside the gene matches. Germline CDR1 MDHEN, CDR2 SYDVKM. The CDR3 is 15 amino acids. CDR3 sequence: CASSDNQGAQEKLFF. The DNA for the CDR3 is TGTGCCAGCAGTGACAATCAGGGGGCCCAAGAAAAACTGTTTTTT.

This clonotype was seen ten or more times. The V and J genes are TRBV7-9 and TRBJ2-1; 7 nucleotides agree with TRBD2. The CDR3 is 15 amino acids. V gave up 5 bases and J gave up 5 bases; unmatched junction bases: 9. Per the germline V gene, CDR1 is SEHNR and CDR2 is FQNEAQ (reference sequence). CDR3 in amino acids: CASSPGEGRDNEQFF. Written as DNA, the CDR3 is TGTGCCAGCAGCCCCGGGGAGGGGCGCGACAATGAGCAGTTCTTC.

This clonotype has a handful of counts. The rearrangement uses TRBV19 and TRBJ1-5, with D perhaps matching TRBD1 (5 bases). CDR1 LNHDA and CDR2 SQIVND come from the germline V gene (reference sequence). Trimming stripped 3 bases from V and 1 base from J, with 10 bases between. This CDR3 comprises 15 residues. The CDR3: CASSIWRDSNQPQHF. DNA for the CDR3: TGTGCCAGTAGTATTTGGAGGGACAGCAATCAGCCCCAGCATTTT.

On this clonotype: A clone one base away is much larger, so this may be a read error. CDR3 sequence: CASKTGTALYEQFF. In DNA form, the CDR3 reads TGTGCCAGCAAAACCGGGACAGCCCTCTACGAGCAGTTCTTC. The chain employs TRBV2 and TRBJ2-7; 7 nucleotides align to TRBD1. With the DNA end fitting TRBJ2-1 better, the J assignment may be wrong. This CDR3 has 14 residues. Germline V lookup: CDR1 SNHLY, CDR2 FYNNEI.

This clonotype was seen at least ten times. The chain carries TRBV11-2 and TRBJ2-5; maybe TRBD1 (7 bases). The ends were cut back, 4 bases at V and 5 bases at J, with 14 bases in the middle. The CDR3 contains 14 residues. Germline assignment: CDR1 SGHAT and CDR2 FQNNGV. The CDR3 region is CASSSDRAGETQYF. The CDR3 DNA reads as TGTGCCAGCAGCTCCGACAGGGCGGGGGAGACCCAGTACTTC.

The chain links TRBV11-2 to TRBJ2-3, with unresolved D. The CDR3 is 15 residues long. V dropped 3 bases and J dropped 2 bases, with 12 bases sitting between them. Germline V gene sequence: CDR1 SGHAT, CDR2 FQNNGV. The CDR3 loop is CASSFTVSPTDTQYF. In DNA form, the CDR3 reads TGTGCCAGCAGCTTTACCGTCTCCCCCACAGATACGCAGTATTTT.

The V gene is TRBV4-1, the J gene TRBJ2-7; TRBD1 matches 9 bases. The V segment lost 3 bases and the J segment 3 bases; nucleotides outside the gene matches: 6. The CDR3 sequence is 15 residues long. In germline, CDR1 is MGHRA, CDR2 YSYEKL. In DNA form, the CDR3 reads TGCGCCAGCAGCCAGGATCTGGGACAGGGCTACGAGCAGTACTTC. It encodes CASSQDLGQGYEQYF.

This chain joins TRBV11-2 and TRBJ1-2, with a tentative D call TRBD1 (5 bases). The CDR3 loop spans 13 amino acids. V was trimmed by 8 bases and J by 9 bases, leaving 19 bases between them. Germline values: CDR1 SGHAT, CDR2 FQNNGV. The CDR3 loop is CASSGVSLRSYTF. DNA of the CDR3: TGTGCCAGCTCGGGGGTCTCGCTGCGGAGCTACACCTTC.

This sequence joins TRBV9 and TRBJ2-5; tentatively, D is TRBD1 (6 bases). Trimming left V 4 bases short and J 5 bases short, with 15 bases between. The CDR3 is made up of 14 amino acids. Germline V CDR1 and CDR2: SGDLS, YYNGEE. CDR3 sequence: CASSFRDTRETQYF. In nucleotides, the CDR3 is TGTGCCAGCAGCTTCCGGGACACACGGGAGACCCAGTACTTC.

This clonotype has just a few counts. The V gene is TRBV12-3 or TRBV12-4, the J gene TRBJ1-5; D gene ambiguous. CDR3 length: 12 amino acids. V lost 6 bases, J lost 4 bases, and 7 bases lay in between. CDR3: CASRVENQPQHF. The CDR3 DNA reads TGTGCCAGCAGAGTAGAGAATCAGCCCCAGCATTTT.

The chain couples TRBV7-9 to TRBJ2-3, with D possibly matching TRBD2 (7 bases). Germline CDR1 reads SEHNR; CDR2 reads FQNEAQ (reference sequence). V was pared by 11 bases and J by 4 bases, with 16 bases between. The CDR3 is made up of 13 amino acids. The CDR3 loop reads CAHIGGRADTQYF. The CDR3 DNA reads as TGTGCCCACATCGGGGGGCGGGCAGATACGCAGTATTTT.

There are many counts of this clonotype. V usage is TRBV29-1 and J usage is TRBJ2-1; 9 bases map to TRBD1. Per germline, CDR1 SQVTM and CDR2 ANQGSEA. The CDR3 has 12 residues. V dropped 8 bases and J dropped 5; count of bases not matched to a gene: 4. The CDR3 is CSFWTGDNEQFF. CDR3 nucleotides: TGCAGCTTCTGGACAGGGGACAATGAGCAGTTCTTC.

This clonotype has a count of ten or more. The chain employs TRBV2 and TRBJ2-5; D may be TRBD2 (5 bases). CDR1 and CDR2 (germline): SNHLY, FYNNEI. Trimming cost V 11 bases and J 5 bases, with 12 bases left between them. This CDR3 is 11 amino acids long. CDR3 protein: CAGDRGETQYF. The CDR3 bases are TGTGCCGGCGATAGAGGGGAGACCCAGTACTTC.

Comments on this clonotype: A much larger clone sits a single nucleotide away, making a read error possible. The rearrangement uses TRBV5-1 and TRBJ2-7, with 8 bases lining up with TRBD1. The CDR3 is 13 amino acids. Germline V CDR1 and CDR2: SGHRS, YFSETQ. DNA for the CDR3: TGCGTCAGCAGGTTGACAGGGGTAGGGGAGCAGTACTTC. Protein: CVSRLTGVGEQYF.

This clonotype was detected ten times or more. V gene TRBV27 combines with J gene TRBJ1-6; TRBD1 matches 7 bases. The junction had 11 bases not matched to a gene; V was cut back by 5 bases and J by 7 bases. Germline CDR1 reads MNHEY; CDR2 reads SMNVEV (reference sequence). The CDR3 runs 16 residues. The CDR3 coding sequence is TGTGCCAGCAGTGCCCAGTCCAGGGGGTGGAATTCACCCCTCCACTTT. Translated, it gives CASSAQSRGWNSPLHF.